This TCR beta chain was profiled in a study of blood T cell repertoires in COVID-19 (dated by TCRdb to 2018 to 2020). The study in broad terms: Samples from collaborators originated in the United States, Italy and Spain and spanned both the acute and convalescent phases of COVID-19. The repertoires were released in a freely available public database meant as a resource for research on the immune response to SARS-CoV-2. Where available, HLA class I and class II types were obtained from metadata supplied by the sample provider rather than from assay-based typing. Nearly every sample came with metadata listing a de-identified subject ID, COVID-19 status, age in years and sex. The material from the prospective study consisted of cDNA or gDNA derived from T cells, B-cell-depleted T cells, or PBMCs. The samples were drawn from the first 160 participants of the ongoing ImmuneRACE study and from over 950 subjects provided by 6 global collaborators. Deeply sampled blood TCRbeta repertoires from subjects exposed to, actively infected with, or recovered from COVID-19 were included in the dataset. The paper as a whole reports these results and caveats: How much clinical and demographic metadata was included differed by source and by participant, and the metadata was provided uncurated.

At the junction V is shortened by 3 bases and J by 4 bases, with 12 bases in between. Looking up the germline V gene (reference sequence) yields CDR1 LNHDA and CDR2 SQIVND. The CDR3 runs 14 amino acids, cysteine and phenylalanine included. Only the CDR3 DNA is retained, 42 bases long and in frame from the first base. The immunoSEQ Assay, a bias-controlled multiplex PCR, was used to amplify TCRbeta CDR3 regions from genomic DNA. Concerning the study's data processing: Nucleated cell counts per sample were estimated from amplification of reference gene primers within the assay. Sequence reads were collapsed and filtered to measure the absolute abundance of every unique TCRbeta CDR3 rearrangement. For each sample, productive Simpson clonality was calculated by taking the square root of Simpson's diversity index across productive rearrangements. The clones in this table, taken by TCRdb from immuneACCESS, are in-frame only. Not every clone is retained; where verified, under half of the shortfall comes from an unresolved V gene, and the cause of the rest is unknown. The DNA gave D and trimming, while V, J and clone size come from that table. The sample has about 150,000 clones on record, roughly 87% of them singletons. Of the sample, 7% falls within the top ten clones.

Participants in the prospective study were aged roughly 18 to 90 years, lived in 20 to 30 United States geographic areas, and enrolled through a virtual design. To assign participants to cohorts, the prospective study relied on clinical history that participants themselves reported in a screening survey and a study questionnaire. Recovered participants in ImmuneRACE Cohort 3 were defined by two consecutive negative NP/OP PCR tests, clearance by a healthcare professional, or resolution of symptoms. Mobile phlebotomists in the prospective study collected whole blood, serum and a nasopharyngeal or oropharyngeal swab from every participant. Prospective study participants could optionally give additional blood draws and questionnaires over an approximately 2-month period. Blood samples from the prospective study were shipped frozen or at room temperature prior to DNA extraction. As to this clone: Which antigen it targets is not known. The sample holds no much larger clone one base away, and base qualities are not on file.

The V and J genes are TRBV19 and TRBJ1-2; matching of 6 bases hints at TRBD1 as the D gene. The clonotype originates from a woman aged 45 to 65 who had recovered from COVID-19. The sample taken for sequencing was PBMCs or T cells enriched from blood (not recorded which). The DNA sequence is as follows: TGTGCCAGTAGTATCTTACAGGGCCCCTATGGCTACACCTTC. This is translated as CASSILQGPYGYTF.